This T cell receptor (beta chain) originates from a study of T cells after yellow fever vaccination. The wider study: Any fraction with a low cell number was prepared using SMART-Seq v4 Ultra Low Input.

In this sample, this clonotype turned up a few times. The antigen is not known. The CDR3 runs 15 residues. V was clipped by 0 bases and J by 9 bases, with 15 bases between them. By 5'RACE template switching, TCR cDNA was produced, with a universal primer site and UMIs added in the process. TCRdb reprocessed the 5' RACE reads with MiXCR, giving one entry per CDR3 protein. The repertoire has 500,000 to 650,000 distinct CDR3 sequences, about a sixth of them found once; the top ten carry roughly 17%. Study-wide results and limits: Re-detected after boosting: most primary clones, about 95% of CD4 and about 89% of CD8.

The receptor comes from a man aged 18-30 years who received the YFV17D yellow fever vaccine. This chain uses TRBV12-3 or TRBV12-4 with TRBJ2-1; tentatively, D is TRBD2 (6 bases). The specimen comprised PBMCs, sampled 5 days after the first yellow fever vaccination. CDR3 sequence (DNA): TGTGCCAGCAGTTTAGCCCTGCGGGGAGTCAGTGAGCAGTTCTTC. Its translation: CASSLALRGVSEQFF.